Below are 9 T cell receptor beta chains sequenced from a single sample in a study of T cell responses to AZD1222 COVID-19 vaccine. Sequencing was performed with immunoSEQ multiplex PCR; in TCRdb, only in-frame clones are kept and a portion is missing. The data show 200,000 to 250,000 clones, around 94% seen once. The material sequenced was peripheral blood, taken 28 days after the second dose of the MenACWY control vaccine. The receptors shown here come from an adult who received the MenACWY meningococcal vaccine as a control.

CDR3 loop: CASKGQSQETQYF. The CDR3 DNA sequence: TGTGCCAGCAAGGGACAGAGCCAAGAGACCCAGTACTTC. The chain combines TRBV2 with TRBJ2-5, with 7 bases aligning to TRBD1. With 7 bases clipped from V and 1 base from J, the junction kept 3 bases outside the gene matches. This CDR3 region has 13 residues. Germline CDR1 reads SNHLY; CDR2 reads FYNNEI.

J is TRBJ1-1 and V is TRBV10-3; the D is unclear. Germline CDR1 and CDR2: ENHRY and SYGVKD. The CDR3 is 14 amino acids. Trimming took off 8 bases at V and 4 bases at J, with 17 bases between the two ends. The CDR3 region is CAIGSGSLSTEAFF. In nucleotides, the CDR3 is TGTGCCATCGGTTCGGGGTCTCTGAGCACTGAAGCTTTCTTT.

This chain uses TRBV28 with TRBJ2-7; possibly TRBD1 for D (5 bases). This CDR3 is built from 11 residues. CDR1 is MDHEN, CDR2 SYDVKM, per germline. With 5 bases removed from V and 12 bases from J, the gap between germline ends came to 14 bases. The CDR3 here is CASSPRQRLYF. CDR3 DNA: TGTGCCAGCAGTCCTCGACAGAGGTTGTACTTC.

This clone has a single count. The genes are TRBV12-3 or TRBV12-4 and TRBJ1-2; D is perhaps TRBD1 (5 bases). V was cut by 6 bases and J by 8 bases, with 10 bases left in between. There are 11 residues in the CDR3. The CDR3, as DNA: TGTGCCAGCAGGACTGCAGGGGGCTACACCTTC. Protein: CASRTAGGYTF.

CDR3 DNA sequence: TGTGCCAGCAGTTACTCGGCGGGAGCCACAGATACGCAGTATTTT. It yields the protein CASSYSAGATDTQYF. The rearrangement uses TRBV6-6 and TRBJ2-3; TRBD2 agrees at 7 bases. CDR1 and CDR2 (germline): MNHNY, SVGAGI (reference sequence). The CDR3 spans 15 residues. After removal of 0 bases from V and 2 bases from J, the junction contained 2 bases not matched to a gene.

The CDR3 here is CASSFRDTIYF. The DNA for the CDR3 is TGTGCCAGCAGTTTCAGGGACACCATATATTTT. The chain employs TRBV28 and TRBJ1-3, with D possibly TRBD1 on 5 matching bases. V was pared by 3 bases and J by 8 bases, with 5 bases between. CDR3 length: 11 residues. The germline gives CDR1 MDHEN, CDR2 SYDVKM.

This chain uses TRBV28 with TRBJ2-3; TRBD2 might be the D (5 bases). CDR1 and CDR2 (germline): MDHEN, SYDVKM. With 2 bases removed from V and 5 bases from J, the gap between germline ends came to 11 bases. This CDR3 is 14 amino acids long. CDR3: CASSLTGSVDTQYF. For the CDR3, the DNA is TGTGCCAGCAGTTTAACGGGGAGCGTAGATACGCAGTATTTT.

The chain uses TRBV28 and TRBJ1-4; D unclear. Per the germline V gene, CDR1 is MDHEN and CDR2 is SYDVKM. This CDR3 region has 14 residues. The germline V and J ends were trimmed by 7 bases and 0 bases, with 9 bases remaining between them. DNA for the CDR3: TGTGCCAGCATTGAGGCTTCAACTAATGAAAAACTGTTTTTT. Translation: CASIEASTNEKLFF.

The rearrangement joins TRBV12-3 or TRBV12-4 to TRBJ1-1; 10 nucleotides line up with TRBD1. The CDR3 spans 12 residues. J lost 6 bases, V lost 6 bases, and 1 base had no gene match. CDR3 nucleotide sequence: TGTGCCAGCAGGACAGGGGGCTCTGAAGCTTTCTTT. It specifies CASRTGGSEAFF.